This TCR beta chain was profiled in a study of blood T cell repertoires in COVID-19. Sequenced by immunoSEQ multiplex PCR; TCRdb stores in-frame clones only, minus some. The table has 250,000 to 300,000 clones, roughly nine tenths seen once; the top ten hold 2.2%. The receptor was derived from a man aged 45-65 years with acute or convalescent COVID-19. The sample was peripheral blood.

The CDR3 bases are TGCGCCAGCAGTGCCGCGGGGAGCTCCTACGAGCAGTACTTC. Its translation is CASSAAGSSYEQYF. The J gene is TRBJ2-7, the V gene TRBV10-1; tentative D call: TRBD2 (6 bases). This CDR3 is built from 14 residues. V lost 4 bases to trimming and J lost 0 bases, with 10 bases between them. The germline V gene has CDR1 WNHNN and CDR2 SYGVQD (reference sequence).